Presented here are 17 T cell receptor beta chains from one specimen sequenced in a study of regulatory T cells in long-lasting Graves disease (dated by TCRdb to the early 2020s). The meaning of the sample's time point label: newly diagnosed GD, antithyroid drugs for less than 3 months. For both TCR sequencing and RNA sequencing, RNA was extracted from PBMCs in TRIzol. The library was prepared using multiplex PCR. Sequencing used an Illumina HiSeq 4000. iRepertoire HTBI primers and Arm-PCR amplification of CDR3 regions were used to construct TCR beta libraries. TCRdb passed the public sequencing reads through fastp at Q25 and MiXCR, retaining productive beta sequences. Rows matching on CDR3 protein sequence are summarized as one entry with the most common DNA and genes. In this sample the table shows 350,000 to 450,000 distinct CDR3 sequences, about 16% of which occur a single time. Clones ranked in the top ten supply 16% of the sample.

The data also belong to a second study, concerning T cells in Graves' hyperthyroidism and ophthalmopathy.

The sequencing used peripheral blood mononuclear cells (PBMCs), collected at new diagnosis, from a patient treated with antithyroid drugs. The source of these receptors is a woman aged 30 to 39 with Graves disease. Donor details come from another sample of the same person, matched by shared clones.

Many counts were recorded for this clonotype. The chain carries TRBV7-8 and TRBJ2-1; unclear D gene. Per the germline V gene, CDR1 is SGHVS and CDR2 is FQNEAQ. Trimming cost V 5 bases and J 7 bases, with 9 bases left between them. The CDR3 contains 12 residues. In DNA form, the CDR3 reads TGTGCCAGCAGCCCCTTTTCGAATGAGCAGTTCTTC. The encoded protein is CASSPFSNEQFF.

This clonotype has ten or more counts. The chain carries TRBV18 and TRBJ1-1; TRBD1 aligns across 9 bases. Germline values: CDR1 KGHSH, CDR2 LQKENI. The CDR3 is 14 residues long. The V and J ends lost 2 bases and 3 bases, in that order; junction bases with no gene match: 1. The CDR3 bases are TGTGCCAGCTCACCATGGGACAGGGACACTGAAGCTTTCTTT. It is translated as CASSPWDRDTEAFF.

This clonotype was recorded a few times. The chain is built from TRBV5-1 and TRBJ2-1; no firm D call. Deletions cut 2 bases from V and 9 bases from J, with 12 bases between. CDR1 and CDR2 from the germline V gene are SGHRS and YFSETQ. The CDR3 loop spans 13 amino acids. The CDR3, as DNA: TGCGCCAGCAGCTTTCGGTTACCAGGTGAGCAGTTCTTC. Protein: CASSFRLPGEQFF.

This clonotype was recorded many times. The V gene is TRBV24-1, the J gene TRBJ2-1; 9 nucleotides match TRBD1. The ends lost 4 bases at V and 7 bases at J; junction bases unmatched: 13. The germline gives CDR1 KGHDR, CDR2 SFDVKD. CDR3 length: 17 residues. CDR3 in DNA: TGTGCCACCAGTGAGCCCCCCGGGACAGGGTCTGGGAATGAGCAGTTCTTC. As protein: CATSEPPGTGSGNEQFF.

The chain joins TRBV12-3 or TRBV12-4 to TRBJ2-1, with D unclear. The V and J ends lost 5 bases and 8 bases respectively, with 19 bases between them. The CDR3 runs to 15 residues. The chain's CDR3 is CASSPLTGVKDEQFF. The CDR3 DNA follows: TGTGCCAGCAGTCCACTCACGGGCGTGAAGGATGAGCAGTTCTTC.

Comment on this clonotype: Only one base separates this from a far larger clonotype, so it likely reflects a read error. The CDR3 nucleotides are TGTGCCAGCATTCAACTCGAAGCCCCCAATGAGCAGTACTTC. Its protein is CASIQLEAPNEQYF. The chain has TRBV12-3 or TRBV12-4 and TRBJ2-3; D is ambiguous. TRBJ2-7 matches the DNA end more closely, so the J call is doubtful. The CDR3 is 14 amino acids.

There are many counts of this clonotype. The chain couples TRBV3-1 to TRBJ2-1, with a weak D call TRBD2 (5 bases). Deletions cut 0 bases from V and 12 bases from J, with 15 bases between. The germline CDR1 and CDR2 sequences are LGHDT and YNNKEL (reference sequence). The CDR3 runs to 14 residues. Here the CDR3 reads CASSQDRLGAGQFF. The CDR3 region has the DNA TGTGCCAGCAGCCAAGATAGACTCGGTGCGGGGCAGTTCTTC.

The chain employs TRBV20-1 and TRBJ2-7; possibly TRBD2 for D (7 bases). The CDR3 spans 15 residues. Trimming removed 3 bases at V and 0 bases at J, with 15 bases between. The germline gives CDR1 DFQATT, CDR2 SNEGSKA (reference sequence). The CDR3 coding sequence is TGCAGTGCTAGTGGGGGCGGGACTATCTCCTACGAGCAGTACTTC. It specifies CSASGGGTISYEQYF.

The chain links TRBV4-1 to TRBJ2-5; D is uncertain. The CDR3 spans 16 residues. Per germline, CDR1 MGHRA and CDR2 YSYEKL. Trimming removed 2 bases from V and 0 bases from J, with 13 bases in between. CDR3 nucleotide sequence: TGCGCCAGCAGCCAACGGAATTTGGGGTACCAAGAGACCCAGTACTTC. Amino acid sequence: CASSQRNLGYQETQYF.

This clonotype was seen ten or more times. The chain's CDR3 is CASSFMRDRHQPQHF. CDR3 coding DNA: TGTGCCAGCAGTTTTATGCGGGACAGACATCAGCCCCAGCATTTT. The chain uses TRBV12-3 or TRBV12-4 and TRBJ1-5; 7 positions match TRBD1. V trimming: 3 bases; J trimming: 5 bases; junction bases outside the gene matches: 7. The CDR3 covers 15 residues.

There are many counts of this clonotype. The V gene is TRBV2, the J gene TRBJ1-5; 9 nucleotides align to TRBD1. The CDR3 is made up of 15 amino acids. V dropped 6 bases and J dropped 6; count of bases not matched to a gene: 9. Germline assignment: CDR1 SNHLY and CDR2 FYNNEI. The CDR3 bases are TGTGCCAGCAGGGAGGTGACAGGGGGTGTTCAGCCCCAGCATTTT. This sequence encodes CASREVTGGVQPQHF.

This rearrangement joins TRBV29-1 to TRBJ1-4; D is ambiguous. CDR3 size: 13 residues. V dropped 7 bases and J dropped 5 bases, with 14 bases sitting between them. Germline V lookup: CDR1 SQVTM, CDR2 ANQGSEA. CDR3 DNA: TGCAGCGCCAGCGGACGGCTGAATGAAAAACTGTTTTTT. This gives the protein CSASGRLNEKLFF. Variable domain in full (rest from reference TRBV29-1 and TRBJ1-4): SAVISQKPSRDICQRGTSLTIQCQVDSQVTMMFWYRQQPGQSLTLIATANQGSEATYESGFVIDKFPISRPNLTFSTLTVSNMSPEDSSIYLCSASGRLNEKLFFGSGTQLSVL.

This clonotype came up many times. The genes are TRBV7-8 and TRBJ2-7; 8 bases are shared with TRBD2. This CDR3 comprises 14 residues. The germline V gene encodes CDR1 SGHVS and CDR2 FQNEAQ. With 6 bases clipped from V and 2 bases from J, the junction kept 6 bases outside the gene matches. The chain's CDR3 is CASRSGLEPYEQYF. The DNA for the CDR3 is TGTGCCAGCAGATCGGGACTAGAACCCTACGAGCAGTACTTC.

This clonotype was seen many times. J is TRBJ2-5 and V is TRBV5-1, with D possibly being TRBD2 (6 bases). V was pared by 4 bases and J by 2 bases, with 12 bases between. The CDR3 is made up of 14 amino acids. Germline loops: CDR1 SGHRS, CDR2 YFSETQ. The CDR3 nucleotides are TGCGCCAGCAGCCCCATAGGGACTCAAGAGACCCAGTACTTC. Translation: CASSPIGTQETQYF.

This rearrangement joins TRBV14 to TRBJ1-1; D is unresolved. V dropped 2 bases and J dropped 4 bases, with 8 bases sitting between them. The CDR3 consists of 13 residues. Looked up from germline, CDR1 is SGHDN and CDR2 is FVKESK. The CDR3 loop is CASSQSRPTEAFF. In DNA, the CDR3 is TGTGCCAGCAGCCAAAGTCGCCCCACTGAAGCTTTCTTT.

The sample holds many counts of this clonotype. CDR3 bases: TGTGCCAGCAGTGAAACAGGGCTCCCCTACGAGCAGTACTTC. It specifies CASSETGLPYEQYF. The rearrangement links TRBV2 to TRBJ2-7; TRBD1 is a possible D gene (6 bases). The germline CDR1 and CDR2 sequences are SNHLY and FYNNEI. Trimming cost V 2 bases and J 2 bases, with 10 bases left between them. The CDR3 sequence is 14 residues long.

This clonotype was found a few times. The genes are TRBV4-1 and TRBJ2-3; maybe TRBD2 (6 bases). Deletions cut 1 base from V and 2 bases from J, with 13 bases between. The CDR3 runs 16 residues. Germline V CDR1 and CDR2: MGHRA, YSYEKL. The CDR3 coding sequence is TGCGCCAGCAGCCAAGCAGTAGCGGTCATCACAGATACGCAGTATTTT. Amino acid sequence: CASSQAVAVITDTQYF.